These T cell receptor beta chains were read from a single sample in a study of cytomegalovirus exposure and HLA in healthy donors. Some clones are missing from TCRdb's copy, which holds only in-frame ones; the method was immunoSEQ multiplex PCR. This sample has about 130,000 clones; around 8.5% occur once, and the top ten carry about 5.5%. The source material was PBMCs. Source of these receptors: a man between 35 and 55 years old in good health and CMV-seronegative. CDR3s leave out the opening cysteine and the closing phenylalanine or tryptophan. Fields, in order: D gene, J gene, V gene, CDR3 protein. The D gene is left open where the match is weak.

TRBD2 TRBJ2-5 TRBV4-1 ASSQVGLAGGPYQETQY
TRBD2 TRBJ2-3 TRBV9 ASSVDLAGGTDTQY
TRBD1 TRBJ2-3 TRBV5-1 ASSQGQGTDTQY
NA TRBJ2-3 TRBV5-4 ASRTIAEQDTDTQY
NA TRBJ2-1 TRBV11-2 ASSAQSGSYNEQF
NA TRBJ2-3 TRBV6-6 ASSKPPGAPDTQY
NA TRBJ2-1 TRBV6-6 ASSFIPKTEQF
NA TRBJ2-1 TRBV5-6 ASSRTDEQF
NA TRBJ1-5 TRBV10-3 AISESGPQPQH
NA TRBJ2-7 TRBV5-8 ASSLSSYEQY
NA TRBJ1-5 TRBV4-2 ASSQEGGRWQPQH
NA TRBJ1-6 TRBV6-1 ASSSLGANSPLH
NA TRBJ2-2 TRBV4-1 ASSTRGDRELF
NA TRBJ2-7 TRBV27 ASSSVGYEQY
NA TRBJ2-7 TRBV6-5 ASSSGEAGAYEQY
NA TRBJ1-1 TRBV27 ASSSTPGYHEAF
NA TRBJ2-5 TRBV15 ATSKQGSGAETQY
NA TRBJ2-3 TRBV2 ASSGDLKAVADTQY
NA TRBJ1-2 TRBV28 ASSFVGGYT
NA TRBJ2-7 TRBV6-1 ASSQGPQGSYEQY
TRBD1 TRBJ2-5 TRBV27 ASSSVQGAPETQY
TRBD1 TRBJ1-2 TRBV19 ASSAGTAYYGYT
TRBD2 TRBJ2-1 TRBV5-1 ASSNGGSGGASSYNEQF
NA TRBJ1-2 TRBV19 ASSPRADYRYGYT
NA TRBJ2-1 TRBV5-1 ASRTTSYNEQF
NA TRBJ2-7 TRBV5-1 ASSYYDGPTYEQY
NA TRBJ2-7 TRBV28 ASSFMRDSYEQY
NA TRBJ2-3 TRBV5-1 ASSLDPTATDTQY
TRBD1 TRBJ1-2 TRBV5-1 ASSLARQGTYGYT
NA TRBJ2-5 TRBV14 ASSQVIGDQETQY
NA TRBJ1-5 TRBV6-5 ASSPGIGPQH
NA TRBJ2-3 TRBV5-4 ATQGWGETDTQY
NA TRBJ2-1 TRBV5-6 ASIAAGQSYNEQF
NA TRBJ2-2 TRBV13 ASTWLGASTGELF
NA TRBJ2-5 TRBV30 AWSQGYQETQY
TRBD1 TRBJ1-4 TRBV5-1 ASSSQGQGAEKLF
NA TRBJ1-4 TRBV6-5 ASSYSGLNEKLF
TRBD1 TRBJ1-1 TRBV4-1 ASSQGTGDEAF
TRBD1 TRBJ1-1 TRBV6-1 ASSEAGTHRGEAF
NA TRBJ2-6 TRBV6-5 ASTSVASGANVLT
NA TRBJ1-1 TRBV7-6 ASSRNAAAMNTEAF
NA TRBJ1-2 TRBV7-2 ASSRDRGYGYT
NA TRBJ1-2 TRBV30 AWSVLGHSYGYT
TRBD1 TRBJ2-7 TRBV15 ATSRAGTGGVEQY
TRBD2 TRBJ2-1 TRBV19 GGPRLAFEGEQF